The 5 T cell receptor beta chains in this list originate from one sample, sequenced in a study of identical twins. A single record per CDR3 protein comes from TCRdb applying MiXCR to the 5' RACE reads. The sample has about 730,000 distinct CDR3 sequences, approximately 21% seen once. The same specimen was also included in a second study, on T cells expressing NK-cell markers.

Sequencing was carried out using PBMCs. These receptors all come from a young woman in good health.

There are a few counts of this clonotype. This chain uses TRBV10-3 with TRBJ2-3, with 7 bases aligning to TRBD2. CDR1 is ENHRY and CDR2 is SYGVKD in the germline V gene. J was trimmed by 5 bases and V by 8 bases; bases with no gene match: 1. The CDR3 has 11 residues. The CDR3 protein is CAIGGVDTQYF. The CDR3 DNA reads TGTGCCATCGGGGGGGTAGATACGCAGTATTTT.

CDR3 nucleotide sequence: TGTGCCAGCAGTTTATCAGGCGGGGCTAACTACGAGCAGTACTTC. Protein: CASSLSGGANYEQYF. The rearrangement joins TRBV12-3 or TRBV12-4 to TRBJ2-7; D may be TRBD2 (6 bases). Trimming took 2 bases from V and 3 from J, leaving 14 bases between them. The CDR3 extends over 15 amino acids.

V gene TRBV6-2 or TRBV6-3 combines with J gene TRBJ2-7, with 7 bases that match TRBD2. The CDR3 contains 17 residues. Germline V gene data show CDR1 as MNHEY and CDR2 as SVGEGT. After removal of 5 bases from V and 5 bases from J, the junction contained 18 bases not matched to a gene. For the CDR3, the DNA is TGTGCCAGCAGTCACTTTCCCGGCGGGAGTATAGAGGACGAGCAGTACTTC. Its translation: CASSHFPGGSIEDEQYF.

In this sample, this clonotype turned up many times. The rearrangement links TRBV5-6 to TRBJ2-5; D remains ambiguous. This CDR3 is 11 amino acids long. V was clipped by 0 bases and J by 7 bases, with 4 bases between them. CDR1 and CDR2 from the germline V gene are SGHDT and YYEEEE. CDR3 region: CASSLERTQYF. DNA of the CDR3: TGTGCCAGCAGCTTGGAGAGGACCCAGTACTTC.

This chain uses TRBV7-8 with TRBJ2-1, with 8 bases fitting TRBD2. The CDR3 runs to 19 residues. J was trimmed by 7 bases and V by 5 bases; bases with no gene match: 22. Germline values: CDR1 SGHVS, CDR2 FQNEAQ. The CDR3 loop reads CASSQTSDIGGGILNEQFF. The CDR3 DNA reads TGTGCCAGCAGCCAAACCTCCGATATCGGGGGGGGGATATTAAATGAGCAGTTCTTC.